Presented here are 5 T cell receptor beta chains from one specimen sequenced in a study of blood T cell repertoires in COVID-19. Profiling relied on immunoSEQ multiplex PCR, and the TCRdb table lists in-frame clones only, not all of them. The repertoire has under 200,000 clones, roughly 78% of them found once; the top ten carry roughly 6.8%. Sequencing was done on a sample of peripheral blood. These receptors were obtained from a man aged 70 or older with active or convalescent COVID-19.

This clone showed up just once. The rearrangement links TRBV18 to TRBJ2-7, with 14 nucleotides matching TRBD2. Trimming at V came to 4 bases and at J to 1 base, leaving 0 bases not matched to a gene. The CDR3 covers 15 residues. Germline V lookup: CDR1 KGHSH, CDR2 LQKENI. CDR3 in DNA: TGTGCCAGCTCACGGACTAGCGGGAGGTCCTACGAGCAGTACTTC. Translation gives CASSRTSGRSYEQYF.

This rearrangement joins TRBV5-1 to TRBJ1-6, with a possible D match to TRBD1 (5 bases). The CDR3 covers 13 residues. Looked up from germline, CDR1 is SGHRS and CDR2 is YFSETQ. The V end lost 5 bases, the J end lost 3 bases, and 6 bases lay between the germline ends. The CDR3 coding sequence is TGCGCCAGCAGAACAGGCTATAATTCACCCCTCCACTTT. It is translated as CASRTGYNSPLHF.

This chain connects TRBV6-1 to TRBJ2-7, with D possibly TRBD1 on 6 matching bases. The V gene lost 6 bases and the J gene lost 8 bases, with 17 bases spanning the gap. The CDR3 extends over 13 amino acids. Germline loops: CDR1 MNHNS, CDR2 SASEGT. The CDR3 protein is CASSRTAHLQQYF. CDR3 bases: TGTGCCAGCAGCCGGACAGCCCACCTGCAGCAGTACTTC.

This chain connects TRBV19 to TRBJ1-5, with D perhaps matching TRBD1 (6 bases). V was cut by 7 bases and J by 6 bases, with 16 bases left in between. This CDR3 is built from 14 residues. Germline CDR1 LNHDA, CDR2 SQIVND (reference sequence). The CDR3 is CASTPDRWSQPQHF. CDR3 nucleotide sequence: TGTGCCAGTACCCCTGACAGGTGGAGTCAGCCCCAGCATTTT.

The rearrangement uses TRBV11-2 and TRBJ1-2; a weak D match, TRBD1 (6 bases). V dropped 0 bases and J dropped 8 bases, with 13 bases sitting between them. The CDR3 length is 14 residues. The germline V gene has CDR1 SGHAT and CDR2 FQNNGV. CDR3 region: CASSLDWAGAGYTF. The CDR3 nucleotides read TGTGCCAGCAGCTTAGATTGGGCGGGGGCCGGCTACACCTTC.